These 8 T cell receptor beta chains were sequenced from one sample in a study of technical replicates of blood from a handful of donors. The repertoire was sequenced with immunoSEQ multiplex PCR; TCRdb's copy has only in-frame clones and lacks some. The repertoire holds tens of thousands of clones, with around 97% as singletons. Sequences were obtained from T cells isolated from PBMCs. The receptors stem from a human donor in good health.

This clone has just one count. V is TRBV6-6 and J is TRBJ2-5, with 12 nucleotides matching TRBD1. V gave up 2 bases and J gave up 5 bases; unmatched junction bases: 6. The CDR3 extends over 16 amino acids. Germline values: CDR1 MNHNY, CDR2 SVGAGI (reference sequence). This CDR3 reads CASSYPGQGALETQYF. The DNA of the CDR3 is TGTGCCAGCAGTTACCCGGGACAGGGGGCGCTTGAGACCCAGTACTTC.

For this clone: One junction end disagrees with the germline gene, perhaps due to a read error. CDR3 sequence (DNA): TGTGCTAGCAGCTATGGGGGAGGAGACACCGGGGAGCTGTTTTTT. Translated: CASSYGGGDTGELFF. V gene TRBV7-7 combines with J gene TRBJ2-2; TRBD2 might be the D (6 bases). Germline V gives CDR1 SSHAT, CDR2 FNYEAQ (reference sequence). The CDR3 runs to 15 residues.

V and J are TRBV2 and TRBJ2-3; 15 bases fit TRBD2. J was trimmed by 3 bases and V by 8 bases; bases with no gene match: 3. CDR1 SNHLY and CDR2 FYNNEI come from the germline V gene. The CDR3 loop spans 15 amino acids. This CDR3 reads CASGGLAGGTDTQYF. CDR3 nucleotides: TGTGCCAGCGGGGGACTAGCGGGAGGAACAGATACGCAGTATTTT.

The rearrangement joins TRBV6-4 to TRBJ2-1; 15 bases map to TRBD2. Germline V gene lookup returns CDR1 MRHNA and CDR2 SNTAGT. The CDR3 sequence is 16 residues long. The J segment lost 9 bases and the V segment lost 3 bases, leaving 6 bases of the junction unmatched. Here the CDR3 reads CASSEGTSGRISEQFF. The CDR3 DNA sequence: TGTGCCAGCAGTGAGGGGACTAGCGGGAGGATTAGTGAGCAGTTCTTC.

The chain is built from TRBV27 and TRBJ2-1; 8 bases agree with TRBD2. Germline V lookup: CDR1 MNHEY, CDR2 SMNVEV (reference sequence). The CDR3 spans 15 residues. Unmatched junction bases numbered 7, after V lost 2 bases and J lost 7 bases. CDR3 nucleotide sequence: TGTGCCAGCAGTTTACTCGGGACTAGTGGGAATGAGCAGTTCTTC. Translation gives CASSLLGTSGNEQFF.

The V and J genes are TRBV4-3 and TRBJ2-1; D is perhaps TRBD1 (7 bases). Between the trimmed V and J ends, which lost 3 bases and 9 bases, there was a span of 18 bases. Germline V gene sequence: CDR1 LGHNA, CDR2 YSLEER. CDR3 size: 15 residues. The CDR3 DNA reads as TGCGCCAGCAGCCAGGGCGGGACAGACTATTTTGAGCAGTTCTTC. Translation gives CASSQGGTDYFEQFF.

The V and J genes are TRBV25-1 and TRBJ1-1; 7 bases line up with TRBD1. The CDR3 runs 15 residues. Germline loops: CDR1 MGHDK, CDR2 SYGVNS. After removal of 0 bases from V and 5 bases from J, the junction contained 6 bases not matched to a gene. The CDR3 protein is CASSEYMGTATEAFF. The CDR3 nucleotides are TGTGCCAGCAGTGAATATATGGGGACAGCGACTGAAGCTTTCTTT.

This clone is a singleton in its sample. The chain couples TRBV11-2 to TRBJ2-5, with TRBD1 identical over 8 bases. Germline V CDR1 and CDR2: SGHAT, FQNNGV. V lost 5 bases, J lost 2 bases, and 7 bases stayed unmatched. The CDR3 runs 15 residues. The CDR3 spells CASSEGQVEQETQYF. The CDR3 DNA reads as TGTGCCAGCAGCGAGGGACAGGTGGAACAAGAGACCCAGTACTTC.